This T cell receptor (beta chain) was profiled in a study of cytomegalovirus exposure and HLA in healthy donors. Whole-study findings and limits: Rates of TCR association differed by HLA locus in a later analysis, with DRB1 highest and HLA-C lowest.

V dropped 1 base and J dropped 2; count of bases not matched to a gene: 3. The CDR3 is 16 residues long. Germline assignment: CDR1 SGHNT and CDR2 YYREEE (reference sequence). PCR was performed using 60 Vbeta and 13 Jbeta primers. Generated by immunoSEQ multiplex PCR, the TCRdb table keeps only in-frame clones and is missing some. The data show around 100,000 clones, roughly 80% seen once. A remark on this clone: Its target is unknown.

The sequence was obtained from a man aged 25-45 years in good health and CMV-seropositive. Sequencing used PBMCs. The V call is TRBV5-4, the J call TRBJ2-3, with 11 bases matching TRBD2. DNA for the CDR3: TGTGCCAGCAGCTTGACTAGCGGGGGACCCACAGATACGCAGTATTTT. It encodes CASSLTSGGPTDTQYF.